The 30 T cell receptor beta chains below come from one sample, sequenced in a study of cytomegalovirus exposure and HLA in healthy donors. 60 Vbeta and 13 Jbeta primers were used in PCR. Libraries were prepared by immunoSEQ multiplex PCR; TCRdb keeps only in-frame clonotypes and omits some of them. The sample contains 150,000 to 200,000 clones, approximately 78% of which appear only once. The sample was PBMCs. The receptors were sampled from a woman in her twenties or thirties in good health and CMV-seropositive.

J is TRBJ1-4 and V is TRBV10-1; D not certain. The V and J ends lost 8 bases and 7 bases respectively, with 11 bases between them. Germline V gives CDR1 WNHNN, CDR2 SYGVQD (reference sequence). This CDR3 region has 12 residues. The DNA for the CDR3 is TGCGCCAGCTCCCCACGAGGTGAAAAACTGTTTTTT. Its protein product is CASSPRGEKLFF.

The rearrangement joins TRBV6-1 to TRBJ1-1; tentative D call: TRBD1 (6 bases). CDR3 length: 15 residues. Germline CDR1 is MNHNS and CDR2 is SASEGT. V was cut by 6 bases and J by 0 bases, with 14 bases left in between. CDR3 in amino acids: CASSPLQGLNTEAFF. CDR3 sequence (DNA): TGTGCCAGCAGCCCCCTACAGGGTCTGAACACTGAAGCTTTCTTT.

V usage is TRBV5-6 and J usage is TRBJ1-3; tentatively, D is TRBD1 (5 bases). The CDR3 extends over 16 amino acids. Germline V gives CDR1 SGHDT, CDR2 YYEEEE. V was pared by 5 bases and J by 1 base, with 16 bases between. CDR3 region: CASSRDPGQSGNTIYF. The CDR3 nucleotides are TGTGCCAGCAGTCGTGACCCAGGGCAGTCTGGAAACACCATATATTTT.

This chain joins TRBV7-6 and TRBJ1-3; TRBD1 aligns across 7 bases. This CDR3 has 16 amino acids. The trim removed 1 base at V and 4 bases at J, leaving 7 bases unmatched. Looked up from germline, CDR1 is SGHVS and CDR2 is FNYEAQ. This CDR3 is CASSLGPTGNGNTIYF. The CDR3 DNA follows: TGTGCCAGCAGCTTAGGGCCGACAGGGAACGGAAACACCATATATTTT.

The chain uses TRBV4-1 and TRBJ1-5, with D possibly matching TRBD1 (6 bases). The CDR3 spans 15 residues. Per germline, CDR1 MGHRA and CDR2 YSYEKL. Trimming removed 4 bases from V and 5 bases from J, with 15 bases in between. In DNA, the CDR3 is TGCGCCAGCAGCCCTTATGAGGGGGTTGATCAGCCCCAGCATTTT. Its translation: CASSPYEGVDQPQHF.

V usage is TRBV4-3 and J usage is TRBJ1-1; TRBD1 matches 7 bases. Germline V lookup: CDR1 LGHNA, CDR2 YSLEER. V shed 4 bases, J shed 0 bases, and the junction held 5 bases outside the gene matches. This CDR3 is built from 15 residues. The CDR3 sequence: CASSLQGGLNTEAFF. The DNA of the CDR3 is TGCGCCAGCAGCCTGCAGGGGGGTTTGAACACTGAAGCTTTCTTT.

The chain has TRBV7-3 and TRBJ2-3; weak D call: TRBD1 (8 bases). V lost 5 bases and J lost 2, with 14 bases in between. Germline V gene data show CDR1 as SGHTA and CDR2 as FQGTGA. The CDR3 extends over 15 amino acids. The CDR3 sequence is CASSQQGGVTDTQYF. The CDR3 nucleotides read TGTGCCAGCAGCCAACAGGGGGGGGTCACAGATACGCAGTATTTT.

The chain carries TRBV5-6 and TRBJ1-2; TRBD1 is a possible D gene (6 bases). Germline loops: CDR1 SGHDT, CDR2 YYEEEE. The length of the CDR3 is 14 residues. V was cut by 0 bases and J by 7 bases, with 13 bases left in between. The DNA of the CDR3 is TGTGCCAGCAGCTTGGAACGGGGGGCGGGTGGCTACACCTTC. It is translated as CASSLERGAGGYTF.

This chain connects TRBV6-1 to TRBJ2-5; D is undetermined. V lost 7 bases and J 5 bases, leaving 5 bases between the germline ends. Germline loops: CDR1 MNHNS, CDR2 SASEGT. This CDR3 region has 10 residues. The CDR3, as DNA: TGTGCCAGCATCGGGGAGACCCAGTACTTC. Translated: CASIGETQYF.

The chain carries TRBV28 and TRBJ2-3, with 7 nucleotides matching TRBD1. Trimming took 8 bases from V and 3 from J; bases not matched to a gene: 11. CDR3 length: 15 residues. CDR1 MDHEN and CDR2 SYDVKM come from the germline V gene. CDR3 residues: CASDSGTETTDTQYF. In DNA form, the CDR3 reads TGTGCCAGCGATTCGGGGACAGAGACGACAGATACGCAGTATTTT.

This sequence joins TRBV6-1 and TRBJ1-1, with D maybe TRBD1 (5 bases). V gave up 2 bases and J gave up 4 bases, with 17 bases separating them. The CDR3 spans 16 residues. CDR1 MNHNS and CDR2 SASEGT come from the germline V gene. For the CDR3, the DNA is TGTGCCAGCAGTGAAAGGGAGGGCAGGGCAGGCACTGAAGCTTTCTTT. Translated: CASSEREGRAGTEAFF.

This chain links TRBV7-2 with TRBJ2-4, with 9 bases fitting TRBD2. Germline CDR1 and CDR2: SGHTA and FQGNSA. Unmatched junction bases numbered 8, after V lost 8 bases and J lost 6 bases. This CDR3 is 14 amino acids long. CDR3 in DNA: TGTGCCAGCGCCTTGGTACTAGCGGGAAACATTCAGTACTTC. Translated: CASALVLAGNIQYF.

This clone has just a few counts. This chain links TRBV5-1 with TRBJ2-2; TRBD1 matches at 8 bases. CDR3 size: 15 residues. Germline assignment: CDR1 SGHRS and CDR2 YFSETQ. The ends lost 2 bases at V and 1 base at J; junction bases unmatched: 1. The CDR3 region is CASSFGTGNTGELFF. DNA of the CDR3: TGCGCCAGCAGCTTCGGGACAGGGAACACCGGGGAGCTGTTTTTT.

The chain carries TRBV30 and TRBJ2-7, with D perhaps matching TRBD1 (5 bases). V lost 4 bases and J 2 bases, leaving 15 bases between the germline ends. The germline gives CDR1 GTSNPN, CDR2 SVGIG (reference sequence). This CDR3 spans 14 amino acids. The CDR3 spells CAWTLRQGPYEQYF. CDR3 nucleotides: TGTGCCTGGACCCTTCGGCAGGGTCCCTACGAGCAGTACTTC.

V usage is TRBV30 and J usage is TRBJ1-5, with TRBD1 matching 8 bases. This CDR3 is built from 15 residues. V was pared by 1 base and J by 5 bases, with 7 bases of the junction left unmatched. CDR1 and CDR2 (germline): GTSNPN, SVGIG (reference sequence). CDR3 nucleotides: TGTGCCTGGAGTGGCCTGGGACAGGATCATCAGCCCCAGCATTTT. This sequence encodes CAWSGLGQDHQPQHF.

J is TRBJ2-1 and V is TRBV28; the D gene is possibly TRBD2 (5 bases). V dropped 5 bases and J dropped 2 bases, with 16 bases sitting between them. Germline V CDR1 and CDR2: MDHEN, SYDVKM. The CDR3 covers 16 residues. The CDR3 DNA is TGTGCCAGCAGTACTATCCTCGGGGTAACCTACAATGAGCAGTTCTTC. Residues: CASSTILGVTYNEQFF.

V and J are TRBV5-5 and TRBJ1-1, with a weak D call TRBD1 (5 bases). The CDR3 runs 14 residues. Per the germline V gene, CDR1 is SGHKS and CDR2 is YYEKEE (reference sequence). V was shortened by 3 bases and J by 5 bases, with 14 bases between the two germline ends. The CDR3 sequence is CASSWGVKGTEAFF. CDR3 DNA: TGTGCCAGCAGCTGGGGGGTAAAGGGGACTGAAGCTTTCTTT. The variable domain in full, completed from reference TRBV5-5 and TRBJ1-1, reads DAGVTQSPTHLIKTRGQQVTLRCSPISGHKSVSWYQQVLGQGPQFIFQYYEKEERGRGNFPDRFSARQFPNYSSELNVNALLLGDSALYLCASSWGVKGTEAFFGQGTRLTVV.

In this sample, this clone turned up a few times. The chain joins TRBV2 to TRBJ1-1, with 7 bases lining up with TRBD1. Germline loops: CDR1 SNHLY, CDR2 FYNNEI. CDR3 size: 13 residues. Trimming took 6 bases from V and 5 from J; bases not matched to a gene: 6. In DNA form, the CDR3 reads TGTGCCAGCAGCCAGGGGGTAGGGACTGAAGCTTTCTTT. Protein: CASSQGVGTEAFF.

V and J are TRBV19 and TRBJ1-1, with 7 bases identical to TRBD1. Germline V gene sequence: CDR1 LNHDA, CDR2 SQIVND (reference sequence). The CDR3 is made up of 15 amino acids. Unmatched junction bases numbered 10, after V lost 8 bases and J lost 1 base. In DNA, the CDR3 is TGTGCCAGTTTTAGAGACAGGGAAGGGAACACTGAAGCTTTCTTT. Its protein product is CASFRDREGNTEAFF.

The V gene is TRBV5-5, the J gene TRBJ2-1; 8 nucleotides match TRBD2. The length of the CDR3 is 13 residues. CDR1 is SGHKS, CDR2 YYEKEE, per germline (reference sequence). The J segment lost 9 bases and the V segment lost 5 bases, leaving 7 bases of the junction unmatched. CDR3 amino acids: CASRPGGVGEQFF. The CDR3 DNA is TGTGCCAGCAGGCCGGGAGGGGTTGGTGAGCAGTTCTTC.

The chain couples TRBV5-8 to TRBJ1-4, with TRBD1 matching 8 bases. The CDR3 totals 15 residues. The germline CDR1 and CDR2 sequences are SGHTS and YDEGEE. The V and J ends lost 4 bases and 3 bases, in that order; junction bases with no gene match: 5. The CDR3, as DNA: TGTGCCAGCAGCCTAGGGACAGGACCTAATGAAAAACTGTTTTTT. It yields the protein CASSLGTGPNEKLFF.

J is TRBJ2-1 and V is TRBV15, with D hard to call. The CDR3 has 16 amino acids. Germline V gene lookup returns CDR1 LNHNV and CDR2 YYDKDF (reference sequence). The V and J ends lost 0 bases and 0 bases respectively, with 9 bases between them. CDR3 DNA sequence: TGTGCCACCAGCAGAGATGGCCAGGTCTCCTACAATGAGCAGTTCTTC. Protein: CATSRDGQVSYNEQFF. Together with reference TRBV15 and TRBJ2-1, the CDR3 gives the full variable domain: DAMVIQNPRYQVTQFGKPVTLSCSQTLNHNVMYWYQQKSSQAPKLLFHYYDKDFNNEADTPDNFQSRRPNTSFCFLDIRSPGLGDTAMYLCATSRDGQVSYNEQFFGPGTRLTVL.

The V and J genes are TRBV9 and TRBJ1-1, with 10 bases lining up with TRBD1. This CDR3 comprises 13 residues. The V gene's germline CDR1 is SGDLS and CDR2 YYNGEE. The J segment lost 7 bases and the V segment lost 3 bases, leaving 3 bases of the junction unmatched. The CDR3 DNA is TGTGCCAGCAGCGCCGGACAGGGGGATGAAGCTTTCTTT. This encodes CASSAGQGDEAFF.

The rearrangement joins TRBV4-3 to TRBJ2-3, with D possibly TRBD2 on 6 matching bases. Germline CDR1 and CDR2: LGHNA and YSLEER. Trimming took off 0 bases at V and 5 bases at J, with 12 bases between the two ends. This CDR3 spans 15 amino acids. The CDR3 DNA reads TGCGCCAGCAGCCAAGAGACTAGGAGTCGAGATACGCAGTATTTT. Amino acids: CASSQETRSRDTQYF.

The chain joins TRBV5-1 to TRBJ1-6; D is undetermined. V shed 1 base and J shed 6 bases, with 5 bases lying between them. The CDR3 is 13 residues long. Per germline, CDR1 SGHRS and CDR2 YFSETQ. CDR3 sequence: CASSLLFNSPLHF. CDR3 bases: TGCGCCAGCAGCTTGCTGTTTAATTCACCCCTCCACTTT.

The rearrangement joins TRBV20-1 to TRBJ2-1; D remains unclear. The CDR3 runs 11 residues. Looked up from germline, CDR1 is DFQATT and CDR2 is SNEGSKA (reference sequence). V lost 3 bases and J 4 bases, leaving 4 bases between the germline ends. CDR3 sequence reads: CSASKYNEQFF. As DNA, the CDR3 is TGCAGTGCTAGTAAATACAATGAGCAGTTCTTC.

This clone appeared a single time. For the CDR3, the DNA is TGTGCCAGCAGCTTAGGCGGGGTCCTGGGAGATACGCAGTATTTT. It yields the protein CASSLGGVLGDTQYF. The rearrangement joins TRBV13 to TRBJ2-3; the D gene is possibly TRBD2 (5 bases). The germline V gene has CDR1 PRHDT and CDR2 FYEKMQ (reference sequence). The CDR3 length is 15 residues. The V end lost 0 bases, the J end lost 5 bases, and 12 bases lay between the germline ends.

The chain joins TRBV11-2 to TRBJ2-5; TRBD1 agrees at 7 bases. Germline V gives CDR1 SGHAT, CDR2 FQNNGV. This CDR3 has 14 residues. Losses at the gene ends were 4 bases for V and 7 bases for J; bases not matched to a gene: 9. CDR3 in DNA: TGTGCCAGCAGCTCGGGACAGAGCTTTGGGACCCAGTACTTC. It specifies CASSSGQSFGTQYF.

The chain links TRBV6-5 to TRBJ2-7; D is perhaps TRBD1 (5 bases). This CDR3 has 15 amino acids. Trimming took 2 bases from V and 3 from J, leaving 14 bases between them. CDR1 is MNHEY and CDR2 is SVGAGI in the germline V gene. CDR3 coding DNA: TGTGCCAGCAGTTACGGATCTATAGGGGTCTACGAGCAGTACTTC. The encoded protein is CASSYGSIGVYEQYF.

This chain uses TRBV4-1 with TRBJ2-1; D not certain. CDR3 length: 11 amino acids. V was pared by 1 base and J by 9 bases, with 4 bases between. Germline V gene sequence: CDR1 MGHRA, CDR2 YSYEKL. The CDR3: CASSQVSEQFF. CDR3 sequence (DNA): TGCGCCAGCAGCCAAGTATCTGAGCAGTTCTTC.